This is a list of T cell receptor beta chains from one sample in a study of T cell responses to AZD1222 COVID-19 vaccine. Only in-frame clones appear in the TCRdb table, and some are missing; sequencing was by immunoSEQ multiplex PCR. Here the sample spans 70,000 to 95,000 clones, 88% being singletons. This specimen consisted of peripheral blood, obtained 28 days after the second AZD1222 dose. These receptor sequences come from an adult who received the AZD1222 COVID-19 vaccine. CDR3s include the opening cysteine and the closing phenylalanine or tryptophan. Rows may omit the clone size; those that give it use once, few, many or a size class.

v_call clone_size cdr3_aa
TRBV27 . CASSKQGDRNRNTGELFF
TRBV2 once CASSGSEGSNLDTQYF
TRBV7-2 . CASSPSYSNQPQHF
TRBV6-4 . CASSDSIEFTDTQYF
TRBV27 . CASSISTGGNEQFF
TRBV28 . CASNPWEEGGYTF
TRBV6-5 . CASSFSGNADTQYF
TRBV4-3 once CASSQDGVVFEDRGLSGNTIYF
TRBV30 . CAWSPIGLFTDTQYF
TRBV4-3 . CASSQDDSVAGYTF
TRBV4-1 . CASSQDRGSYNEQFF
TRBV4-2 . CASSQDVAGGTDTQYF
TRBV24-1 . CATSDPGQGAFDEQFF
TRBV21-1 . CASSKPYSRSSYNEQFF
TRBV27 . CASSPGETNEQFF
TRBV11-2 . CANNSGHQNTEAFF
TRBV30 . CAWSTQETQYF
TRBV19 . CASSTRTSGRGIGTQYF
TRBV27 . CASSLSGTGGTGELFF
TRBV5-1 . CASSLGSGREEEQFF
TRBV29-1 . CSVGPGHRPYEQYF
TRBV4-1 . CASRLGQGGSGELFF
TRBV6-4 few CASSESAGNNSPLHF
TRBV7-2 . CASSQDRGSEKLFF
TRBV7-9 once CASSFGENYGYTF
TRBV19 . CASSDGLAGVNEQFF
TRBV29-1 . CSVASTGGDEKLFF
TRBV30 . CAWSGQGNQPQHF
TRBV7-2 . CASSPAIRAKNIQYF
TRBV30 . CAWERNPEQFF
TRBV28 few CASSLGDTYYEQYF
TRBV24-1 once CATSRQGGNQPQHF
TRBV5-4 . CASSLVVSSYEQYF
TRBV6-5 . CASSSATNTEAFF
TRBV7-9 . CASSYTGSSSPLHF
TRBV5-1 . CAILTVGGFDSNQPQHF
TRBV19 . CASTWNSGNTIYF
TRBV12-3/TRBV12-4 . CASSLRDSNEQFF
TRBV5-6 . CASTIPPFLGNEQFF
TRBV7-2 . CASSLAGLANEQFF
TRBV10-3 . CAISESGAANEKLFF
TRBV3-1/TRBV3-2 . CASSQDLDTQYF
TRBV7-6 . CASSLDRQRWNTEAFF
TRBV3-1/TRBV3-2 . CASRPPSNTGELFF
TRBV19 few CASSIDGGSGANVLTF
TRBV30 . CAWSAWGGIRSGNTIYF
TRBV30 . CACPPLAVLLLSSYEQYF
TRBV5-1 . CASSLGSRGEAEAFF
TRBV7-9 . CASSLQTTNEKLFF
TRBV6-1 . CASSEMRESNQPQHF
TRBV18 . CASSGTGSLNEKLFF
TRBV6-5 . CASREVSYNSPLHF
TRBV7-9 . CASSRTSEQYF